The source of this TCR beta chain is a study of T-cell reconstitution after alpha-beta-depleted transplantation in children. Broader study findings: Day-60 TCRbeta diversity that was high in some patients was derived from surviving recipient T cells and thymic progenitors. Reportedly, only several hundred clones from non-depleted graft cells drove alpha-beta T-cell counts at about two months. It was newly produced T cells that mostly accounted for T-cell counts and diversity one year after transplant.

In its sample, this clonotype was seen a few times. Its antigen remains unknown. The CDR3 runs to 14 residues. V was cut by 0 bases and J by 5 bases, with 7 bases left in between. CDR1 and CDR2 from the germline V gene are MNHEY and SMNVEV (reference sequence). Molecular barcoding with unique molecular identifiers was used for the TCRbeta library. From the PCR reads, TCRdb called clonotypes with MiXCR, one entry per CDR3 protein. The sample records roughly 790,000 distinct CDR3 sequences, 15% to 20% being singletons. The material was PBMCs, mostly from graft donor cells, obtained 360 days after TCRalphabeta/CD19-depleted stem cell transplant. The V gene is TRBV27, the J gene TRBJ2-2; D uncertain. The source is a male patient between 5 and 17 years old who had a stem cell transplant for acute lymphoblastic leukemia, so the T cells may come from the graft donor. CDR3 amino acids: CASSLSLVTGELFF. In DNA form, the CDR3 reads TGTGCCAGCAGTTTATCGTTAGTGACCGGGGAGCTGTTTTTT.